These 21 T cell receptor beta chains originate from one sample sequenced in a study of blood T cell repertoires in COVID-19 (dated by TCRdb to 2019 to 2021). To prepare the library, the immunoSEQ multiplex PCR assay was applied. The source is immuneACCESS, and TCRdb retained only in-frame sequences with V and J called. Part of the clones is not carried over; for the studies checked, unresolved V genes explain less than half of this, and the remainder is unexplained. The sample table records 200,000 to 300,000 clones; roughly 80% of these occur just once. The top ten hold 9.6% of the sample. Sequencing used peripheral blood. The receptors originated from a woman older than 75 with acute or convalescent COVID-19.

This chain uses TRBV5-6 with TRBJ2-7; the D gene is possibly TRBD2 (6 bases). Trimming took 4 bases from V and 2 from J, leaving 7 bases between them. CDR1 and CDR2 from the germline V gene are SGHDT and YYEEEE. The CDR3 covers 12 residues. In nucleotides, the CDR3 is TGTGCCAGCAGCGGGGGGACCTACGAGCAGTACTTC. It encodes CASSGGTYEQYF.

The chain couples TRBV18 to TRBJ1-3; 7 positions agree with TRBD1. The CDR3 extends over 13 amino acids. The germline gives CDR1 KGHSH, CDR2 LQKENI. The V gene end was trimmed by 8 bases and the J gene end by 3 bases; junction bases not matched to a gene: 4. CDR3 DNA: TGTGCCAGCCTAGGGACAGTTGGAAACACCATATATTTT. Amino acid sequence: CASLGTVGNTIYF.

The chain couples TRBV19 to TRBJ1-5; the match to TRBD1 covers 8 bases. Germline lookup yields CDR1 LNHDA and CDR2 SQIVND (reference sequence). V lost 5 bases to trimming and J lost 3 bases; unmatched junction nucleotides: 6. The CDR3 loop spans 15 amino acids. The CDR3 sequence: CASSSGQGHNQPQHF. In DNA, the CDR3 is TGTGCCAGTAGTTCTGGACAGGGCCACAATCAGCCCCAGCATTTT.

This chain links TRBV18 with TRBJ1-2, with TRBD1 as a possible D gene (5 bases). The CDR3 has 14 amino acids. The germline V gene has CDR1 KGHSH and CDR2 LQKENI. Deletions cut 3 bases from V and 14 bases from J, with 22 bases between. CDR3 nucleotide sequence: TGTGCCAGCTCACCTGACAGAAAGGGTCTCACGCTAACCTTC. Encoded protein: CASSPDRKGLTLTF.

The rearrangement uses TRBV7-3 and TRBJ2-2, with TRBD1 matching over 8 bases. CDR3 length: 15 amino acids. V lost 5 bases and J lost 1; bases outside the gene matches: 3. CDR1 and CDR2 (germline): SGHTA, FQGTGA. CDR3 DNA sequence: TGTGCCAGCAGCCCCGGGACAGGGAACACCGGGGAGCTGTTTTTT. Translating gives CASSPGTGNTGELFF.

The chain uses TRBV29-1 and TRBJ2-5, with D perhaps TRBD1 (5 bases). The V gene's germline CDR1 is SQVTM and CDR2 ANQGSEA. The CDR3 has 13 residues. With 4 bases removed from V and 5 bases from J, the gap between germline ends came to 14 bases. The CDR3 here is CSVAQVQRETQYF. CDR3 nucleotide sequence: TGCAGCGTTGCACAGGTGCAGAGGGAGACCCAGTACTTC.

CDR3: CASRMVANTEAFF. The CDR3 region has the DNA TGCGCCAGCAGAATGGTGGCGAACACTGAAGCTTTCTTT. The V and J genes are TRBV5-1 and TRBJ1-1; D is unclear. The germline V gene has CDR1 SGHRS and CDR2 YFSETQ. Trimming removed 5 bases at V and 1 base at J, with 9 bases between. The CDR3 is 13 amino acids.

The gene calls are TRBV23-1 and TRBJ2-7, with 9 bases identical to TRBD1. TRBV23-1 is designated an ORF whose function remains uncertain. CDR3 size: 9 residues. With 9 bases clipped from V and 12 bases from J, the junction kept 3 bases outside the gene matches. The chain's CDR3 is CARQGALYF. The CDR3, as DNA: TGCGCCAGACAGGGGGCTCTGTACTTC.

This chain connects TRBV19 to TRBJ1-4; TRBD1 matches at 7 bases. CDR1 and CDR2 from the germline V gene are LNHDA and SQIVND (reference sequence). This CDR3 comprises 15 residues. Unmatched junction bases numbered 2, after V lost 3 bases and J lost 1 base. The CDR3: CASSMNRGTNEKLFF. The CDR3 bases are TGTGCCAGTAGTATGAACAGGGGAACTAATGAAAAACTGTTTTTT. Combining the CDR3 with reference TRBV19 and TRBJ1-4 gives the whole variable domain DGGITQSPKYLFRKEGQNVTLSCEQNLNHDAMYWYRQDPGQGLRLIYYSQIVNDFQKGDIAEGYSVSREKKESFPLTVTSAQKNPTAFYLCASSMNRGTNEKLFFGSGTQLSVL.

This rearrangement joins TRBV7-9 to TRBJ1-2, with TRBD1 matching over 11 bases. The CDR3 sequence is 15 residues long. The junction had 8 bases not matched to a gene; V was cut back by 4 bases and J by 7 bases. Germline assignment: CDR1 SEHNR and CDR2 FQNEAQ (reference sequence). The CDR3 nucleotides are TGTGCCAGCAGCTCCACGGGACAGGGGGTCTTTGGCTACACCTTC. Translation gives CASSSTGQGVFGYTF.

The CDR3 DNA follows: TGTGCCAGCACTCCCTTTGGGACAGATAATTCACCCCTCCACTTT. Translated: CASTPFGTDNSPLHF. The rearrangement links TRBV2 to TRBJ1-6, with 7 bases matching TRBD1. V shed 7 bases, J shed 5 bases, and the junction held 8 bases outside the gene matches. The CDR3 length is 15 residues. In germline, CDR1 is SNHLY, CDR2 FYNNEI.

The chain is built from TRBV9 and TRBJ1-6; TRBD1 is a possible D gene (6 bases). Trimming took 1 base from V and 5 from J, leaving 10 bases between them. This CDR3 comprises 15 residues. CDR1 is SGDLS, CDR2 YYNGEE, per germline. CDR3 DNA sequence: TGTGCCAGCAGCGTAACAACAGGGAATAATTCACCCCTCCACTTT. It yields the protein CASSVTTGNNSPLHF.

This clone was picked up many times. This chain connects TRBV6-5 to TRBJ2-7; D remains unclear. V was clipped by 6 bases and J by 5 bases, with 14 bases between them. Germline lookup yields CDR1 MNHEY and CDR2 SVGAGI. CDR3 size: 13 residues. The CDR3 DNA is TGTGCCAGCAGATTTATCTCTCCTAACGAGCAGTACTTC. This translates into CASRFISPNEQYF.

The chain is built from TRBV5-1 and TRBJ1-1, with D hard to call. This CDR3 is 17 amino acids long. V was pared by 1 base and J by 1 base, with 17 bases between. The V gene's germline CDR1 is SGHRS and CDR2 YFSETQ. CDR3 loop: CASSLSLPEGANTEAFF. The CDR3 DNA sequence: TGCGCCAGCAGCTTGTCTCTCCCGGAGGGAGCGAACACTGAAGCTTTCTTT.

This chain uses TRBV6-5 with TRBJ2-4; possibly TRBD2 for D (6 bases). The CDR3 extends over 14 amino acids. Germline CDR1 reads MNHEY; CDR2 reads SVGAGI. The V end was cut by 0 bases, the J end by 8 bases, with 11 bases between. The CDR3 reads CASSYSGREDIQYF. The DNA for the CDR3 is TGTGCCAGCAGTTACTCGGGCAGGGAGGACATTCAGTACTTC.

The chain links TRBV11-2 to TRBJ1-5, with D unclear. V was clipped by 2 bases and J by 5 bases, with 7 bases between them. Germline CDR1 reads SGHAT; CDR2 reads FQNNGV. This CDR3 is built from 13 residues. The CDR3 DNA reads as TGTGCCAGCAGCTTATCCCTCGATCAGCCCCAGCATTTT. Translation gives CASSLSLDQPQHF.

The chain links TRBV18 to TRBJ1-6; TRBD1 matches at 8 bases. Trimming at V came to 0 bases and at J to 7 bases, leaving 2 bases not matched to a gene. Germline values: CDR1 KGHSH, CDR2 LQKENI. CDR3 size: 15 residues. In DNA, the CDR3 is TGTGCCAGCTCACCACCAGGACAGGGCAATTCACCCCTCCACTTT. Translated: CASSPPGQGNSPLHF.

CDR3: CASSLAGSYNSPLHF. The CDR3, as DNA: TGCGCCAGCAGCTTGGCAGGGTCCTATAATTCACCCCTCCACTTT. The chain uses TRBV5-1 and TRBJ1-6; D may be TRBD1 (5 bases). The CDR3 covers 15 residues. The V end lost 0 bases, the J end lost 1 base, and 5 bases lay between the germline ends. Germline V gene lookup returns CDR1 SGHRS and CDR2 YFSETQ.

CDR3 sequence: CASQKQGKSSYEQYF. DNA for the CDR3: TGTGCCAGTCAAAAACAGGGGAAGAGCTCCTACGAGCAGTACTTC. The chain employs TRBV19 and TRBJ2-7; 7 bases map to TRBD1. CDR1 and CDR2 (germline): LNHDA, SQIVND (reference sequence). J gave up 0 bases and V 8 bases, and 10 bases lay outside the gene matches. This CDR3 region has 15 residues.

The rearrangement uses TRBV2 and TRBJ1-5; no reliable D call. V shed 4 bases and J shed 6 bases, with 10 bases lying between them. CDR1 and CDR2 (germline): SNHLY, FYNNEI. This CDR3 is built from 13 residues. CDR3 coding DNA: TGTGCCAGCAGTGTATCGTCTTTTCAGCCCCAGCATTTT. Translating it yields CASSVSSFQPQHF.

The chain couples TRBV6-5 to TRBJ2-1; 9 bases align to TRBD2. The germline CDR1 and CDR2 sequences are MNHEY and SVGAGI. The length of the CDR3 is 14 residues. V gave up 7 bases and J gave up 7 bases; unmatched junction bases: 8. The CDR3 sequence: CASIQAGGQNEQFF. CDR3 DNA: TGTGCCAGCATCCAAGCGGGGGGTCAGAATGAGCAGTTCTTC.